This entry is about one T cell receptor beta chain. The repertoire was sequenced with immunoSEQ multiplex PCR; TCRdb's copy has only in-frame clones and lacks some. Of over 400,000 clones listed, around 92% are singletons. The treatment is: over 15 received Ad26.COV2.S at low or high dose, single or two shots; about five received placebo; per-sample allocation not given. Sample collection was performed on day 63 after the first vaccine or placebo injection. This record belongs to a study of Ad26.COV2.S vaccination and SARS-CoV-2 variants. Germline CDR1 SEHNR, CDR2 FQNEAQ (reference sequence). CDR3 size: 11 residues. V was cut by 5 bases and J by 5 bases, with 6 bases left in between.

The clonotype originates from a person aged 18-65 years who received the Ad26.COV2.S COVID-19 vaccine or a placebo. The chain joins TRBV7-9 to TRBJ1-1; the D gene is possibly TRBD1 (5 bases). This material consisted of peripheral blood, taken in a trial of Ad26.COV2.S vaccine versus placebo. The DNA for the CDR3 is TGTGCCAGCAGCGCAGGGACTGAAGCTTTCTTT. It specifies CASSAGTEAFF.